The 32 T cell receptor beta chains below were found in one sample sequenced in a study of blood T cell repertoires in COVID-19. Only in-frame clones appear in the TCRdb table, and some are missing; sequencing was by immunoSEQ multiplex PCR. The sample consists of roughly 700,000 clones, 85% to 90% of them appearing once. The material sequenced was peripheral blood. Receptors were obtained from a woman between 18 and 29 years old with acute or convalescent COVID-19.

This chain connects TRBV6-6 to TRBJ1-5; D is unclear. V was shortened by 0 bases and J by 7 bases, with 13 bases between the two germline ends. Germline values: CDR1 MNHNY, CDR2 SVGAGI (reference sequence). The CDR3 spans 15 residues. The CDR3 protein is CASSYSEFTGQPQHF. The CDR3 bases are TGTGCCAGCAGTTACTCGGAATTCACCGGGCAGCCCCAGCATTTT.

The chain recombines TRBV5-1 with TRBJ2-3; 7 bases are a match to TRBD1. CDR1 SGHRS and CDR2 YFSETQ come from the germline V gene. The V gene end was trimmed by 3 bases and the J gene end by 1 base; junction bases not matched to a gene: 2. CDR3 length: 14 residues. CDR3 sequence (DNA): TGCGCCAGCAGCTCTGGGACAGGCACAGATACGCAGTATTTT. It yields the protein CASSSGTGTDTQYF.

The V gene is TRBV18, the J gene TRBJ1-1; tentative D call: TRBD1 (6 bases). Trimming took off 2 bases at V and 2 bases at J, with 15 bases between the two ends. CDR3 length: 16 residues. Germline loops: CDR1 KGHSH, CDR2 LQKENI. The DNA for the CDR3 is TGTGCCAGCTCACCAAGGGCGACGGGGACAAACACTGAAGCTTTCTTT. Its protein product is CASSPRATGTNTEAFF.

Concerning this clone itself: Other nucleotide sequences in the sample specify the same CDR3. CDR3 sequence (DNA): TGTGCCAGTAGTATACGCGGGGAGACCCAGTACTTC. Protein sequence: CASSIRGETQYF. The V gene is TRBV19, the J gene TRBJ2-5; possible D gene TRBD2, 5 bases. V was clipped by 2 bases and J by 5 bases, with 6 bases between them. The CDR3 totals 12 residues. Germline CDR1 LNHDA, CDR2 SQIVND (reference sequence). The variable domain in full, with the rest retrieved from reference TRBV19 and TRBJ2-5, is DGGITQSPKYLFRKEGQNVTLSCEQNLNHDAMYWYRQDPGQGLRLIYYSQIVNDFQKGDIAEGYSVSREKKESFPLTVTSAQKNPTAFYLCASSIRGETQYFGPGTRLLVL.

CDR3 sequence reads: CASSAEWGHDSGNTIYF. CDR3 DNA sequence: TGCGCCAGCAGCGCAGAGTGGGGCCATGACTCTGGAAACACCATATATTTT. The chain combines TRBV5-1 with TRBJ1-3; weak D call: TRBD1 (5 bases). Trimming took off 4 bases at V and 0 bases at J, with 17 bases between the two ends. Germline CDR1 and CDR2: SGHRS and YFSETQ. The CDR3 covers 17 residues. Using reference TRBV5-1 and TRBJ1-3 for the parts outside the CDR3, the full variable domain is KAGVTQTPRYLIKTRGQQVTLSCSPISGHRSVSWYQQTPGQGLQFLFEYFSETQRNKGNFPGRFSGRQFSNSRSEMNVSTLELGDSALYLCASSAEWGHDSGNTIYFGEGSWLTVV.

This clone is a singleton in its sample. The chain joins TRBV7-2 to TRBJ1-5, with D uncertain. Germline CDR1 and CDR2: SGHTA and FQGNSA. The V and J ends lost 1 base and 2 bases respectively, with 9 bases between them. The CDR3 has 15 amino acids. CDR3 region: CASSLGAVGNQPQHF. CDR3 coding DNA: TGTGCCAGCAGCTTAGGGGCAGTCGGCAATCAGCCCCAGCATTTT.

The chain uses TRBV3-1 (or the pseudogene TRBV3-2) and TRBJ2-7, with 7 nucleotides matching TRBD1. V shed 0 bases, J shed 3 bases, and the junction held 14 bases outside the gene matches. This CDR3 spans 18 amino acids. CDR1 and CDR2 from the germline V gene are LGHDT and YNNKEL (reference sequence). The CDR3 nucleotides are TGTGCCAGCAGCCAAGAGGGCCCGGGACAGCGTTATTTCTACGAGCAGTACTTC. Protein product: CASSQEGPGQRYFYEQYF.

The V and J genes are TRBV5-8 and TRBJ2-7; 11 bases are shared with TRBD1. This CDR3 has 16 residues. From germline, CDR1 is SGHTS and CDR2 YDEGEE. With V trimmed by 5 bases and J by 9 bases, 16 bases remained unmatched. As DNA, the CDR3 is TGTGCCAGCAGTAGAACCGGGACAGGGGGACCAAACGGGCAGTACTTC. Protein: CASSRTGTGGPNGQYF.

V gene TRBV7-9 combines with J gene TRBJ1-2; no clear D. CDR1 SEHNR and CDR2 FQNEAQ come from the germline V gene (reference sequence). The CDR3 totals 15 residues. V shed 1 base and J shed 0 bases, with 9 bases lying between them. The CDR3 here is CASSLGGRSNYGYTF. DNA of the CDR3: TGTGCCAGCAGCTTAGGTGGCAGATCTAACTATGGCTACACCTTC. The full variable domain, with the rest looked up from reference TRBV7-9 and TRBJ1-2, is DTGVSQNPRHKITKRGQNVTFRCDPISEHNRLYWYRQTLGQGPEFLTYFQNEAQLEKSRLLSDRFSAERPKGSFSTLEIQRTEQGDSAMYLCASSLGGRSNYGYTFGSGTRLTVV.

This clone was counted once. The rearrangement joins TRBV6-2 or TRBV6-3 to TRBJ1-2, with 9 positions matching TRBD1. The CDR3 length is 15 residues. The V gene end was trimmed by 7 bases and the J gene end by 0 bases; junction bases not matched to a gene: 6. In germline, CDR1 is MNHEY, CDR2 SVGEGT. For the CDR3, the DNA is TGTGCCAGCAACCCCGGGACAGGGCCTAACTATGGCTACACCTTC. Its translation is CASNPGTGPNYGYTF.

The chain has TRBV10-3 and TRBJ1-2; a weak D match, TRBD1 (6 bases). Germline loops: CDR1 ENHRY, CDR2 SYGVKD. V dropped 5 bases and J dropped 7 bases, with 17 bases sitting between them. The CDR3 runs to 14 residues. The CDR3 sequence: CAISYRTGLGGYTF. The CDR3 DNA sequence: TGTGCCATCAGTTACAGAACAGGGCTGGGTGGCTACACCTTC.

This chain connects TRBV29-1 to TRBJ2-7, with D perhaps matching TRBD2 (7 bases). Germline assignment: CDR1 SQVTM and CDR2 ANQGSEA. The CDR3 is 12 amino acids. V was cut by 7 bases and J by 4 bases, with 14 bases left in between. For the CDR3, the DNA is TGCAGCGCAGGGGAGGGCGATTACGAGCAGTACTTC. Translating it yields CSAGEGDYEQYF.

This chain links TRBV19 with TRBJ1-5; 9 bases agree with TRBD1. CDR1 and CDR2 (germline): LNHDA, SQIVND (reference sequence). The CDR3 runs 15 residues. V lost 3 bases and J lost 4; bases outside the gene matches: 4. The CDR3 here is CASSMDRGGNQPQHF. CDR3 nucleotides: TGTGCCAGTAGTATGGACAGGGGTGGGAATCAGCCCCAGCATTTT. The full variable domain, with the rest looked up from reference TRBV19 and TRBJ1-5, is DGGITQSPKYLFRKEGQNVTLSCEQNLNHDAMYWYRQDPGQGLRLIYYSQIVNDFQKGDIAEGYSVSREKKESFPLTVTSAQKNPTAFYLCASSMDRGGNQPQHFGDGTRLSIL.

Written as DNA, the CDR3 is TGTGCCAGTAGTCATCTAGACAGGGTGTTTGGCTACACCTTC. As protein: CASSHLDRVFGYTF. This rearrangement joins TRBV19 to TRBJ1-2; 7 positions agree with TRBD1. J gave up 7 bases and V 5 bases, and 10 bases lay outside the gene matches. The CDR3 runs to 14 residues. The germline V gene has CDR1 LNHDA and CDR2 SQIVND (reference sequence).

The CDR3 sequence is CASSGDRTYNSYNSPLHF. CDR3 coding DNA: TGTGCCAGTAGCGGGGACAGGACATATAACTCCTATAATTCACCCCTCCACTTT. The chain employs TRBV19 and TRBJ1-6; 8 bases map to TRBD1. From germline, CDR1 is LNHDA and CDR2 SQIVND (reference sequence). CDR3 length: 18 residues. V was pared by 6 bases and J by 0 bases, with 10 bases of the junction left unmatched.

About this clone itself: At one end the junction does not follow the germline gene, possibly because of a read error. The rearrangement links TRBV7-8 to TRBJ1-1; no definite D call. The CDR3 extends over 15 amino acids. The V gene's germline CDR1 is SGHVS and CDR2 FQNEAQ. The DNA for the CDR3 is TGTGCCAGCAGCGTAGCTGGAGGGTCGAACACTGAAGCTTTCTTT. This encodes CASSVAGGSNTEAFF.

In nucleotides, the CDR3 is TGTGCCAGCAGTTCCCAGGGGGCGCCAGGCAATCAGCCCCAGCATTTT. Translation gives CASSSQGAPGNQPQHF. The genes are TRBV28 and TRBJ1-5, with TRBD1 identical over 8 bases. This CDR3 has 16 residues. The J segment lost 2 bases and the V segment lost 4 bases, leaving 7 bases of the junction unmatched. The germline gives CDR1 MDHEN, CDR2 SYDVKM.

In DNA, the CDR3 is TGTGCCAGCAGCGTAGGTGGGGGGGCCAACTCCTACGAGCAGTACTTC. It translates to CASSVGGGANSYEQYF. V and J are TRBV9 and TRBJ2-7; perhaps TRBD2 as D (7 bases). Germline V lookup: CDR1 SGDLS, CDR2 YYNGEE. V dropped 0 bases and J dropped 0 bases, with 13 bases sitting between them. The CDR3 consists of 16 residues.

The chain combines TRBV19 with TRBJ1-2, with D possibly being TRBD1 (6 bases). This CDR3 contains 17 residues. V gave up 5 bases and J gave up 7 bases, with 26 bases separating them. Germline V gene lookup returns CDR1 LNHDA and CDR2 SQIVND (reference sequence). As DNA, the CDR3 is TGTGCCAGTAGTGCAGAGCATCGGGGGGCGCGCGTGTCTGGCTACACCTTC. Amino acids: CASSAEHRGARVSGYTF.

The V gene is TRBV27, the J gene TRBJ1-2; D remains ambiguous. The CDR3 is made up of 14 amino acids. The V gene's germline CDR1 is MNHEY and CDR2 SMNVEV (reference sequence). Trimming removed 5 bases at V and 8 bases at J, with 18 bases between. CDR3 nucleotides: TGTGCCAGCAGTCCAGCGGGCAGCCCTGAAGGCTACACCTTC. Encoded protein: CASSPAGSPEGYTF.

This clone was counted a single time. CDR3 sequence (DNA): TGTGCCAGCAGCCAAGAGGGGACTAGCGGGGGGTACAATGAGCAGTTCTTC. Its protein product is CASSQEGTSGGYNEQFF. This chain joins TRBV4-2 and TRBJ2-1; 15 positions agree with TRBD2. Germline V lookup: CDR1 LGHNA, CDR2 YNFKEQ. Losses at the gene ends were 0 bases for V and 4 bases for J; bases not matched to a gene: 1. CDR3 size: 17 residues.

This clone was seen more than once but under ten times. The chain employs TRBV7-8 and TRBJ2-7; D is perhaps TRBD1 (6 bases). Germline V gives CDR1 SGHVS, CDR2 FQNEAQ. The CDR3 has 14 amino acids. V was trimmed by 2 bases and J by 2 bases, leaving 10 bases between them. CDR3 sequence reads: CASSLRDTAYEQYF. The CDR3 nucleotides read TGTGCCAGCAGCTTACGGGACACCGCCTACGAGCAGTACTTC.

Here the CDR3 reads CASSFRGDYGYTF. The CDR3 DNA reads as TGTGCCAGCAGTTTTCGAGGAGACTATGGCTACACCTTC. V and J are TRBV12-3 or TRBV12-4 and TRBJ1-2, with D uncertain. The CDR3 is 13 amino acids. Trimming left V 3 bases short and J 3 bases short, with 8 bases between.

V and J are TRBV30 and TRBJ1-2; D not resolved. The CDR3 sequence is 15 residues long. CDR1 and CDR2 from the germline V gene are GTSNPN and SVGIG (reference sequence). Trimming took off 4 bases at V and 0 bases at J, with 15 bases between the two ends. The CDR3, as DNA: TGTGCCTGGACCCCACGGGGAGGGCCTAACTATGGCTACACCTTC. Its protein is CAWTPRGGPNYGYTF.

DNA of the CDR3: TGTGCCAGCAGCTTAGGGCCAGCGGGGGGGACTTACGAGCAGTACTTC. This encodes CASSLGPAGGTYEQYF. J is TRBJ2-7 and V is TRBV7-9; 10 bases are shared with TRBD2. There are 16 residues in the CDR3. V lost 1 base to trimming and J lost 4 bases; unmatched junction nucleotides: 7. CDR1 and CDR2 from the germline V gene are SEHNR and FQNEAQ (reference sequence).

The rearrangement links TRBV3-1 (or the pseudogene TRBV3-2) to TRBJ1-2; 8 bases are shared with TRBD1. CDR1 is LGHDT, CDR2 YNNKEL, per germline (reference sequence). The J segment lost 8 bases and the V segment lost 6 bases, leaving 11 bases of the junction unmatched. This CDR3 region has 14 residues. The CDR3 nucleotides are TGTGCCAGCAGTTATGGACAGGGCCTACAAGGCTACACCTTC. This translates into CASSYGQGLQGYTF.

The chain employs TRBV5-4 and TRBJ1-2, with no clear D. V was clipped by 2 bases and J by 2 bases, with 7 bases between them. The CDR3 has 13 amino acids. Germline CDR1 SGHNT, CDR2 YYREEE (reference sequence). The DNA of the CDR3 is TGTGCCAGCAGCTTTCCACAGAACTATGGCTACACCTTC. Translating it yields CASSFPQNYGYTF.

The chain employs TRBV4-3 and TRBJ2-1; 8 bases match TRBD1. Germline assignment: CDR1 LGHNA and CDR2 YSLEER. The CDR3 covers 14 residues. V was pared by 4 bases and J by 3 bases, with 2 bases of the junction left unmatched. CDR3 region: CASSRGQGYNEQFF. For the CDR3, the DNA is TGCGCCAGCAGCCGTGGACAGGGCTACAATGAGCAGTTCTTC.

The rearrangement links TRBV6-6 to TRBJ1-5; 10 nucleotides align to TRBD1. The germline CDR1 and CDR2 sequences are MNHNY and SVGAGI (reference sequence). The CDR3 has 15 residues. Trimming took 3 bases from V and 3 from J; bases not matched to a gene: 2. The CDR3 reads CASSYGTGDNQPQHF. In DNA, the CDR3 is TGTGCCAGCAGTTATGGGACAGGGGACAATCAGCCCCAGCATTTT.

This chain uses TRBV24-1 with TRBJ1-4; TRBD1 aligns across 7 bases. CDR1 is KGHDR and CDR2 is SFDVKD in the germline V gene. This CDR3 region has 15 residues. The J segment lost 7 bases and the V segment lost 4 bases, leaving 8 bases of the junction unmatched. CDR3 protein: CATSESGTELEKLFF. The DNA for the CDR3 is TGTGCCACCAGTGAATCCGGGACAGAACTTGAAAAACTGTTTTTT.

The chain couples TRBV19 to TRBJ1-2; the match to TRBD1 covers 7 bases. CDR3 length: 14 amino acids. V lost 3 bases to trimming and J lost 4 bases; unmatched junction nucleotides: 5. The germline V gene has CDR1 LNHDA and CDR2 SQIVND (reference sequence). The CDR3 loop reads CASSMMTGIYGYTF. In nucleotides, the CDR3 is TGTGCCAGTAGTATGATGACAGGGATCTATGGCTACACCTTC.

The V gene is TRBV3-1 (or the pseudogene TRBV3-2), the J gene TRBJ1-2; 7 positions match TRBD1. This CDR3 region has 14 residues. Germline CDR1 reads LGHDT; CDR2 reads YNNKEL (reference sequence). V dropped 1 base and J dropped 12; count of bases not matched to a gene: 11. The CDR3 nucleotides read TGTGCCAGCAGCCAAGGCCGGGACAGCCTCCGAAACACCTTC. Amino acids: CASSQGRDSLRNTF.